The 8 T cell receptor beta chains listed next were all sequenced from one sample in a study of T cell changes during pregnancy in multiple sclerosis. Only in-frame clones appear in the TCRdb table, and some are missing; sequencing was by immunoSEQ multiplex PCR. This table has more than 35,000 clones, about 91% appearing once. The sample was CD4+ T cells from peripheral blood mononuclear cells, taken in the third trimester of pregnancy. All receptors derive from a female donor in good health, enrolled as a control in a pregnancy study.

The rearrangement joins TRBV6-1 to TRBJ2-5; 7 bases are shared with TRBD2. CDR3 length: 16 residues. Germline V lookup: CDR1 MNHNS, CDR2 SASEGT. V was pared by 2 bases and J by 4 bases, with 10 bases of the junction left unmatched. This CDR3 is CASSEWGGRAGETQYF. CDR3 in DNA: TGTGCCAGCAGTGAATGGGGGGGGAGGGCCGGAGAGACCCAGTACTTC.

The J gene is TRBJ1-2, the V gene TRBV18; the D gene is possibly TRBD1 (6 bases). The CDR3 consists of 16 residues. CDR1 and CDR2 from the germline V gene are KGHSH and LQKENI. With 3 bases removed from V and 2 bases from J, the gap between germline ends came to 16 bases. The CDR3: CASSPPNRALNYGYTF. CDR3 coding DNA: TGTGCCAGCTCACCGCCGAACAGGGCTTTAAACTATGGCTACACCTTC.

The CDR3 nucleotides read TGTGCCAGCAGCTTGTTAAACAGCCTTAATTCACCCCTCCACTTT. This codes for CASSLLNSLNSPLHF. This chain uses TRBV5-6 with TRBJ1-6; D gene ambiguous. Germline CDR1 is SGHDT and CDR2 is YYEEEE. The CDR3 is 15 residues long. V was cut by 1 base and J by 6 bases, with 11 bases left in between.

This chain connects TRBV19 to TRBJ2-7; D gene ambiguous. The germline V gene encodes CDR1 LNHDA and CDR2 SQIVND (reference sequence). The length of the CDR3 is 13 residues. V lost 4 bases and J lost 2, with 9 bases in between. CDR3 in amino acids: CASSNTGPYEQYF. CDR3 sequence (DNA): TGTGCCAGTAGTAACACGGGTCCCTACGAGCAGTACTTC.

The chain employs TRBV9 and TRBJ2-3, with TRBD2 matching 10 bases. Germline CDR1 is SGDLS and CDR2 is YYNGEE. V gave up 3 bases and J gave up 2 bases; unmatched junction bases: 12. This CDR3 region has 18 residues. The CDR3 nucleotides are TGTGCCAGCAGCGCAACAGAACGAGCGGGAGGGATCACAGATACGCAGTATTTT. Translation gives CASSATERAGGITDTQYF.

The chain combines TRBV7-9 with TRBJ2-5, with D possibly TRBD2 on 6 matching bases. The V gene lost 2 bases and the J gene lost 4 bases, with 11 bases spanning the gap. CDR1 and CDR2 from the germline V gene are SEHNR and FQNEAQ (reference sequence). The CDR3 runs 14 residues. The CDR3 spells CASSLIAGGETQYF. CDR3 sequence (DNA): TGTGCCAGCAGCTTAATAGCCGGGGGAGAGACCCAGTACTTC.

This clone was counted once. The rearrangement uses TRBV19 and TRBJ1-4; tentatively, D is TRBD1 (6 bases). The germline V gene has CDR1 LNHDA and CDR2 SQIVND (reference sequence). Deletions cut 3 bases from V and 7 bases from J, with 18 bases between. This CDR3 is 16 amino acids long. The CDR3 region has the DNA TGTGCCAGTAGTATTAGCCTGACAGGTGCCCTTGAAAAACTGTTTTTT. Protein product: CASSISLTGALEKLFF.

The chain employs TRBV5-1 and TRBJ2-3; 10 nucleotides match TRBD2. This CDR3 is 15 amino acids long. Trimming took 4 bases from V and 6 from J; bases not matched to a gene: 8. The germline V gene has CDR1 SGHRS and CDR2 YFSETQ. The CDR3 coding sequence is TGCGCCAGCAGCCTGGCCGGGACTAGCGCCGATACGCAGTATTTT. Amino acid sequence: CASSLAGTSADTQYF.